Below, 32 T cell receptor beta chains from the same sample are listed, as sequenced in a study of T cells expressing NK-cell markers (dated by TCRdb to 2020 to 2021). Libraries were made using 5' RACE. TCRdb lists the instrument as Illumina HiSeq 2000. Through TCRdb reprocessing, the reads give one entry per CDR3 protein sequence; DNA is omitted. This specimen's table enumerates 400,000 to 550,000 distinct CDR3 sequences. 7.3% of the sample is taken by the ten largest. What was sequenced was blood T cells: a sorted CD56 or NKG2C T cell subset, CD4+ or CD8+ T cells, or bulk PBMC T cells (not recorded which). The receptor set was obtained from a woman aged 18 to 75 in good health.

CDR3 loop: CSARPGLAGLHEQYF. V usage is TRBV20-1 and J usage is TRBJ2-7; the TCRdb D gene call, TRBD2, has no DNA to confirm it. The CDR3 sequence is 15 residues long. Germline assignment: CDR1 DFQATT and CDR2 SNEGSKA (reference sequence).

The CDR3 here is CSVFLGGQETQYF. V gene TRBV29-1 combines with J gene TRBJ2-5; checking the TCRdb D call of TRBD1 is not possible without DNA. The length of the CDR3 is 13 residues. Germline V gene sequence: CDR1 SQVTM, CDR2 ANQGSEA. Looking up the rest from reference TRBV29-1 and TRBJ2-5 gives the full variable domain: SAVISQKPSRDICQRGTSLTIQCQVDSQVTMMFWYRQQPGQSLTLIATANQGSEATYESGFVIDKFPISRPNLTFSTLTVSNMSPEDSSIYLCSVFLGGQETQYFGPGTRLLVL.

J is TRBJ1-2 and V is TRBV27. The germline CDR1 and CDR2 sequences are MNHEY and SMNVEV (reference sequence). The length of the CDR3 is 14 residues. CDR3 in amino acids: CASSPQVGNYGYTF.

V usage is TRBV19 and J usage is TRBJ2-1; the TCRdb call, TRBD1, lacks DNA for checking. Germline V lookup: CDR1 LNHDA, CDR2 SQIVND (reference sequence). The CDR3 spans 16 residues. The CDR3 reads CASSIERGDPYNEQFF. The variable domain in full, completed from reference TRBV19 and TRBJ2-1, reads DGGITQSPKYLFRKEGQNVTLSCEQNLNHDAMYWYRQDPGQGLRLIYYSQIVNDFQKGDIAEGYSVSREKKESFPLTVTSAQKNPTAFYLCASSIERGDPYNEQFFGPGTRLTVL.

V is TRBV20-1 and J is TRBJ2-7; checking the TCRdb D call of TRBD2 is not possible without DNA. From germline, CDR1 is DFQATT and CDR2 SNEGSKA (reference sequence). The CDR3 runs 12 residues. The CDR3 sequence: CSASSRGYEQYF.

The chain couples TRBV5-5 to TRBJ2-7; checking the TCRdb D call of TRBD1 is not possible without DNA. The CDR3 runs 16 residues. Germline V lookup: CDR1 SGHKS, CDR2 YYEKEE (reference sequence). The CDR3 region is CASSLASAGGAYEQYF.

The J gene is TRBJ2-1, the V gene TRBV11-2; TCRdb gives TRBD1 as the D gene, but with no DNA this cannot be confirmed. CDR3 length: 15 amino acids. Germline V CDR1 and CDR2: SGHAT, FQNNGV. The CDR3 sequence: CASSWRERGYNEQFF. The whole variable domain, remainder taken from reference TRBV11-2 and TRBJ2-1, is EAGVAQSPRYKIIEKRQSVAFWCNPISGHATLYWYQQILGQGPKLLIQFQNNGVVDDSQLPKDRFSAERLKGVDSTLKIQPAKLEDSAVYLCASSWRERGYNEQFFGPGTRLTVL.

The CDR3 sequence: CASTLGEFLNTGELFF. The chain is built from TRBV12-3 or TRBV12-4 and TRBJ2-2; TCRdb returns TRBD1, unconfirmable since there is no DNA. CDR3 length equals 16 residues.

The chain combines TRBV27 with TRBJ1-1; absent DNA, TCRdb's TRBD1 call cannot be checked. CDR1 is MNHEY and CDR2 is SMNVEV in the germline V gene (reference sequence). The CDR3 sequence is 13 residues long. This CDR3 is CASSFNQGTEAFF.

The J gene is TRBJ2-7, the V gene TRBV3-1; as DNA is missing, the TRBD1 call by TCRdb cannot be tested. The CDR3 is 15 amino acids. Germline V lookup: CDR1 LGHDT, CDR2 YNNKEL (reference sequence). CDR3 protein: CASNLGGGVTGEQYF.

The chain links TRBV20-1 to TRBJ2-3; as DNA is missing, the TRBD2 call by TCRdb cannot be tested. Germline values: CDR1 DFQATT, CDR2 SNEGSKA (reference sequence). The CDR3 totals 15 residues. CDR3 region: CSARDESGLTDTQYF.

The genes are TRBV27 and TRBJ2-1; no DNA is available, so the TRBD2 call from TCRdb remains unchecked. The CDR3 extends over 15 amino acids. CDR1 MNHEY and CDR2 SMNVEV come from the germline V gene (reference sequence). The CDR3 protein is CASSSQRLAGNEQFF.

The rearrangement links TRBV12-3 or TRBV12-4 to TRBJ2-1. The CDR3 loop spans 14 amino acids. This chain's CDR3 is CASTKNTGYNEQFF.

The chain recombines TRBV20-1 with TRBJ2-3; TCRdb designates TRBD2, a call that cannot be tested without DNA. This CDR3 is 13 amino acids long. Germline CDR1 and CDR2: DFQATT and SNEGSKA (reference sequence). CDR3 sequence reads: CSAIAGGRDTQYF.

The V gene is TRBV6-1, the J gene TRBJ2-7; TCRdb outputs TRBD1, but without DNA this stays unchecked. CDR3 length: 15 amino acids. Germline CDR1 reads MNHNS; CDR2 reads SASEGT. CDR3 sequence reads: CASSPYRIPSYEQYF.

This chain links TRBV20-1 with TRBJ2-1; TCRdb calls TRBD2, which cannot be checked without DNA. Germline loops: CDR1 DFQATT, CDR2 SNEGSKA (reference sequence). There are 15 residues in the CDR3. CDR3 sequence: CSARRPLAGGIEQFF.

The chain carries TRBV20-1 and TRBJ2-3; TCRdb names TRBD2, which stays unverified in the absence of DNA. The germline gives CDR1 DFQATT, CDR2 SNEGSKA (reference sequence). The CDR3 runs to 15 residues. CDR3 in amino acids: CSARPLAGLMDTQYF.

The CDR3 protein is CASSLMDGELFF. The chain is built from TRBV5-1 and TRBJ2-2. Germline V gene lookup returns CDR1 SGHRS and CDR2 YFSETQ. This CDR3 spans 12 amino acids.

The chain carries TRBV5-6 and TRBJ1-5; TCRdb selects TRBD1, and the lack of DNA leaves this call unchecked. The germline V gene has CDR1 SGHDT and CDR2 YYEEEE. The CDR3 totals 18 residues. CDR3 loop: CASSFRDSNTFSNQPQHF. The entire variable domain, with the rest obtained from reference TRBV5-6 and TRBJ1-5, is as follows: DAGVTQSPTHLIKTRGQQVTLRCSPKSGHDTVSWYQQALGQGPQFIFQYYEEEERQRGNFPDRFSGHQFPNYSSELNVNALLLGDSALYLCASSFRDSNTFSNQPQHFGDGTRLSIL.

This chain joins TRBV12-3 or TRBV12-4 and TRBJ2-1; checking the TCRdb D call of TRBD1 is not possible without DNA. CDR3 length: 17 residues. The CDR3 here is CASSFRGQGGIYNEQFF.

The V and J genes are TRBV20-1 and TRBJ2-2; lacking DNA, the TRBD1 call made by TCRdb goes unchecked. CDR1 DFQATT and CDR2 SNEGSKA come from the germline V gene (reference sequence). The CDR3 spans 12 residues. This chain's CDR3 is CSGPSNTGELFF.

J is TRBJ2-1 and V is TRBV2; the TCRdb D gene call, TRBD1, has no DNA to confirm it. Germline CDR1 reads SNHLY; CDR2 reads FYNNEI. The CDR3 loop spans 13 amino acids. The CDR3 loop is CASWGGSWDEQFF.

This sequence joins TRBV9 and TRBJ2-2; TCRdb selects TRBD2, and the lack of DNA leaves this call unchecked. CDR3 length: 14 amino acids. CDR1 is SGDLS and CDR2 is YYNGEE in the germline V gene. The CDR3 reads CASSASGFTGELFF. Full variable domain (rest looked up from reference TRBV9 and TRBJ2-2): DSGVTQTPKHLITATGQRVTLRCSPRSGDLSVYWYQQSLDQGLQFLIQYYNGEERAKGNILERFSAQQFPDLHSELNLSSLELGDSALYFCASSASGFTGELFFGEGSRLTVL.

The V and J genes are TRBV6-1 and TRBJ2-2; TCRdb returns TRBD1, unconfirmable since there is no DNA. Germline CDR1 MNHNS, CDR2 SASEGT. The CDR3 has 18 residues. The CDR3 reads CASSLPGVWGGLSGELFF.

This chain uses TRBV20-1 with TRBJ2-7; TCRdb picks TRBD1, but there is no DNA to check that call. CDR1 and CDR2 from the germline V gene are DFQATT and SNEGSKA (reference sequence). This CDR3 comprises 14 residues. The CDR3 protein is CSARPGGVFYEQYF.

The chain carries TRBV14 and TRBJ2-1; without DNA, the TCRdb call of TRBD1 cannot be checked. The CDR3 has 16 residues. CDR1 is SGHDN, CDR2 FVKESK, per germline. CDR3 loop: CASSYSRVLGDNEQFF.

V usage is TRBV12-3 or TRBV12-4 and J usage is TRBJ2-5. The CDR3 spans 16 residues. CDR3 sequence: CASSPSMDAATETQYF.

The J gene is TRBJ2-2, the V gene TRBV25-1. This CDR3 has 14 amino acids. The germline V gene has CDR1 MGHDK and CDR2 SYGVNS. The chain's CDR3 is CASSGTPNTGELFF.

The rearrangement links TRBV6-2 or TRBV6-3 to TRBJ2-6; TCRdb's D gene call, TRBD1, goes unchecked for lack of DNA. Germline values: CDR1 MNHEY, CDR2 SVGEGT. This CDR3 has 14 residues. The CDR3: CATQTGVRANVLTF.

This chain links TRBV12-3 or TRBV12-4 with TRBJ2-3; TCRdb calls TRBD2, which cannot be checked without DNA. The CDR3 is made up of 15 amino acids. The CDR3 protein is CASSLDGSGTDTQYF.

The V and J genes are TRBV5-5 and TRBJ2-7; TCRdb's D gene call, TRBD1, goes unchecked for lack of DNA. The CDR3 runs to 14 residues. CDR1 is SGHKS, CDR2 YYEKEE, per germline (reference sequence). This chain's CDR3 is CASSLVGTNYEQYF. The whole variable domain, filled in from reference TRBV5-5 and TRBJ2-7, reads DAGVTQSPTHLIKTRGQQVTLRCSPISGHKSVSWYQQVLGQGPQFIFQYYEKEERGRGNFPDRFSARQFPNYSSELNVNALLLGDSALYLCASSLVGTNYEQYFGPGTRLTVT.

The chain uses TRBV18 and TRBJ1-5; TCRdb indicates TRBD1, and absent DNA this call remains unverified. From germline, CDR1 is KGHSH and CDR2 LQKENI. This CDR3 is 16 amino acids long. CDR3 amino acids: CASSPLGGLSGQPQHF. The full variable domain, completed using reference TRBV18 and TRBJ1-5, is NAGVMQNPRHLVRRRGQEARLRCSPMKGHSHVYWYRQLPEEGLKFMVYLQKENIIDESGMPKERFSAEFPKEGPSILRIQQVVRGDSAAYFCASSPLGGLSGQPQHFGDGTRLSIL.